The 2 T cell receptor beta chains reported below all come from one sample, sequenced in a study of spatial heterogeneity in lung cancer. Study results and caveats: Counts that tracked tumor mutation counts were those of expanded intratumoral alpha and beta TCRs.

TCRdb reanalysed the 5' RACE reads using MiXCR and keeps one entry per CDR3 protein. The profile shows about 9,800 distinct CDR3 sequences, roughly 50% of them singletons. The sample's time point: sample taken at primary tumor resection. No cognate antigen is known for these TCRs. The source material was lung tumor tissue, sampled at surgery. These TCRs come from a female donor with early-stage non-small cell lung cancer.

This chain joins TRBV7-2 and TRBJ2-1; D perhaps matches TRBD1 (6 bases). Per the germline V gene, CDR1 is SGHTA and CDR2 is FQGNSA. The CDR3 is 12 amino acids. Trimming removed 1 base at V and 15 bases at J, with 13 bases between. The CDR3 loop reads CASSLEGTSPFF. CDR3 nucleotides: TGTGCCAGCAGCTTAGAGGGGACAAGTCCGTTCTTC. Looking up the rest from reference TRBV7-2 and TRBJ2-1 gives the full variable domain: GAGVSQSPSNKVTEKGKDVELRCDPISGHTALYWYRQSLGQGLEFLIYFQGNSAPDKSGLPSDRFSAERTGGSVSTLTIQRTQQEDSAVYLCASSLEGTSPFFGPGTRLTVL.

The rearrangement links TRBV5-1 to TRBJ1-6, with TRBD1 as a possible D gene (5 bases). CDR1 SGHRS and CDR2 YFSETQ come from the germline V gene. With 6 bases removed from V and 7 bases from J, the gap between germline ends came to 8 bases. The CDR3 runs to 12 residues. CDR3 DNA: TGCGCCAGCACCGGGGGAAATTCACCCCTCCACTTT. Amino acids: CASTGGNSPLHF. The full variable domain, rest sourced from reference TRBV5-1 and TRBJ1-6, is KAGVTQTPRYLIKTRGQQVTLSCSPISGHRSVSWYQQTPGQGLQFLFEYFSETQRNKGNFPGRFSGRQFSNSRSEMNVSTLELGDSALYLCASTGGNSPLHFGNGTRLTVT.